These T cell receptor beta chains were read from a single sample in a study of cytomegalovirus exposure and HLA in healthy donors. The assay was immunoSEQ multiplex PCR, and TCRdb's table has in-frame clones only and misses some. This sample's table has roughly 120,000 clones. The sample taken for sequencing was PBMCs. The receptors here all came from a man aged 25-45 years in good health and CMV-seronegative. CDR3s include the opening cysteine and the closing phenylalanine or tryptophan.

v_gene	j_gene	CDR3aa
TRBV6-6	TRBJ2-5	CASSYMALQYQETQYF
TRBV6-6	TRBJ2-1	CASSSRRGGSGGEQFF
TRBV30	TRBJ2-3	CAWGTGTPQTEVPDTQYF
TRBV7-9	TRBJ1-3	CASSLNNGNTIYF
TRBV6-1	TRBJ2-3	CASSETSGITDTQYF
TRBV30	-	CAWSGTSRHYEQYF
TRBV28	TRBJ1-4	CASRPDGRRNEKLFF
TRBV7-7	TRBJ2-5	CASSLRASGQETQYF
TRBV30	TRBJ1-2	CAWDRGRSYTF
TRBV9	TRBJ2-1	CASSVFGLAYNEQFF
TRBV30	TRBJ1-1	CAWMRSGTEAFF
TRBV29-1	TRBJ2-7	CSVDFDRGYEQYF
TRBV10-3	TRBJ2-2	CAISETTGGANTGELFF
TRBV11-2	TRBJ2-1	CASDTAGEMPHEQFF
TRBV5-1	TRBJ2-1	CASAAGQWNEQFF
TRBV7-9	TRBJ2-7	CASSSSVTYEQYF
TRBV27	TRBJ2-3	CASGTGTRSTDTQYF
TRBV18	TRBJ2-1	CASSPVLGQEYNEQFF
TRBV9	TRBJ1-3	CASSPLQDSGNTIYF
TRBV5-1	TRBJ2-1	CASSWDSYNEQFF
TRBV6-5	TRBJ1-1	CASRQGNTEAFF
TRBV27	TRBJ2-1	CASSLRLAGADNEQFF
TRBV4-1	TRBJ2-1	CASSQPKGFKDGNEQFF
TRBV28	TRBJ2-2	CASSNGRTFYTGELFF
TRBV4-3	TRBJ2-1	CASSQDRRQANFYNEQFF
TRBV7-2	TRBJ1-2	CASTPRLSNYGYTF
TRBV7-3	TRBJ1-1	CASSEGVGREEAFF
TRBV6-1	TRBJ2-1	CASRVDGGSYNEQFF
TRBV15	TRBJ1-2	CATSRDYGTGDNYGYTF
TRBV5-1	TRBJ2-3	CASSFSSTGTDTQYF
TRBV4-2	TRBJ2-7	CASSQVALAGDEQYF
TRBV7-3	TRBJ2-3	CASSLSGQNTQYF
TRBV5-6	TRBJ1-2	CASSLGGTGDGYTF
TRBV6-1	TRBJ1-5	CASGEYSNQPQHF
TRBV27	TRBJ2-3	CASSLGQGADTQYF
TRBV6-1	TRBJ2-3	CASMGHTDTQYF
TRBV5-1	TRBJ2-5	CASSWTGEWETQYF
TRBV7-2	TRBJ1-1	CASSSDRLNTEAFF
TRBV7-6	TRBJ2-7	CASSPGTGAYEQYF
TRBV30	TRBJ2-7	CAWSVRGTGDIYEQYF
TRBV7-3	TRBJ2-3	CASSSIGTREGPDTQYF
TRBV28	-	CASSFRGSPYEQYF
TRBV5-1	TRBJ2-1	CASVGRDPYNEQFF
TRBV6-1	TRBJ2-7	CASSLIAGSSYEQYF
TRBV28	TRBJ1-2	CASTLAWELYGYTF
TRBV28	TRBJ2-7	CASSLWRTGTYEQYF
TRBV29-1	TRBJ2-1	CSVDPHPSPKGGEQFF